This T cell receptor beta chain was obtained from a study of neurological immune-mediated disorders (dated by TCRdb to between 2017 and 2020). About the full investigation: Peripheral blood TCR-beta repertoires from patients with HTLV-I-associated myelopathy (HAM/TSP), patients with multiple sclerosis, and healthy controls were compared in the study using UMI-based sequencing. The 106 TCR-beta libraries covered PBMC samples along with longitudinal samples, technical triplicates, and paired sorted CD4+ and CD8+ T-cell subsets. The cohort comprised 68 subjects: roughly 15 HAM/TSP patients, 34 multiple sclerosis patients and approximately 20 healthy controls.

The healthy controls were volunteers from a blood bank in Maryland, USA. For unsorted PBMC libraries, 2 million PBMCs were used after storage in RNAlater at -80 degrees C until RNA extraction. PBMCs were separated from peripheral blood using Ficoll-Hypaque density gradient centrifugation and then cryopreserved in liquid nitrogen. cDNA was synthesized by template-switch 5'RACE using a primer with a 10-nucleotide random unique molecular identifier that tagged each TCR transcript. Every sequencing run covered 15-18 subjects and yielded more than 160 million TCR-beta sequences. The RNeasy kit was used for extraction of total RNA. The KAPA Real-time Library Amplification kit was used to amplify TCR-beta VDJ regions with primers targeting the TCR constant region and the 5'RACE anchor. A first PCR added sample indexes and Illumina adaptors, after which a second PCR increased the library yield. After Ampure bead purification, the roughly 650 bp TCR product was size-selected on a 2% E-gel SizeSelection system. Before pooling, libraries had their quality checked on a Bioanalyzer, their concentration measured with Qubit, and their quantity determined with the Kapa Library Quantification kit. Libraries were sequenced paired-end 2 x 150 bp on an Illumina HiSeq 2500. To increase sequence diversity, roughly 24-30% phiX was spiked into each library pool. Per the original workflow: Quality-filtered reads were processed with the UMI-based MiGEC pipeline, and over 85% of raw TCR sequences were removed by the MiGEC pipeline during error correction. VDJ genes were aligned to IMGT germline references, and clonotypes were defined by unique CDR3 amino acid sequence plus V-J genes. Clonal expansion, Shannon diversity and CDR3 relatedness were evaluated with VDJtools (CalcPairwiseDistances, ClusterSamples), while phylogenetic trees were built in CLCbio workbench. A clone was classed as expanded if it had 8 or more unique UMIs, a cutoff based on coefficient-of-variation modelling across technical triplicates. TCRdb itself trimmed the public reads at Q25 with fastp, ran MiXCR and retained productive beta chains. Rows are combined by CDR3 protein, so each entry shows the most common genes and DNA. The V and J calls follow TCRdb's processing rather than the paper's. A total of more than 75,000 distinct CDR3 sequences appear in this sample, over 9% of them only once. The ten top clones hold around 1.8% of the sample.

Summary of the overall study and its limitations: Expanded clones from different subjects shared no identical CDR3 amino acid sequences, which suggests that TCR-beta repertoires were private in all groups. TCR clonal expansion was highest in HAM/TSP patients and lowest in MS patients, with MS patients falling below even healthy controls.

At least ten counts were recorded for this clonotype. Its recognized antigen is unknown. Qualities for individual bases were not recorded, and no much larger clone is one base off. Sequenced material: PBMCs. The sequence came from a man aged 40-49 years in good health.

The CDR3 region: CASSPWADRETQYF. The nucleotides are TGTGCCAGCAGCCCCTGGGCAGATCGGGAGACCCAGTACTTC. In this chain, TRBV7-2 is recombined with TRBJ2-5; the D gene remains uncertain. Based on the germline V gene, the CDR1 and CDR2 sequences are SGHTA and FQGNSA. From its cysteine to its phenylalanine, the CDR3 spans 14 amino acids. The only DNA kept is the CDR3, 42 bases in frame from the first base. V loses 5 bases of germline sequence and J loses 5 bases, and the interval between the two ends is 15 bases.